This TCR beta chain was observed in a study of CD8+ T cells in alopecia areata. Germline-derived CDR1 and CDR2 are SGDLS and YYNGEE. Trimming pared 3 bases from V and 4 bases from J, leaving 16 bases between. The CDR3 runs to 15 residues. This sample's treatment: oral pan-JAK inhibitor, 5-10 mg twice daily. The sequencing template was cDNA reverse transcribed from extracted RNA. Profiled with immunoSEQ multiplex PCR; TCRdb holds only in-frame clones, not every one. The table shows roughly 110,000 clones, with approximately 54% occurring only once. V is TRBV9 and J is TRBJ1-2; possible D gene TRBD1, 5 bases. The sample consisted of CD8+ T cells sorted from blood, taken at week 24, from a patient treated with tofacitinib. This TCR was recovered from a human donor with alopecia areata. DNA for the CDR3: TGTGCCAGCAGCGCCGGGGGGAGGGGTGCCTATGGCTACACCTTC. Protein sequence: CASSAGGRGAYGYTF.